This T cell receptor beta chain was captured in a study of blood T cell repertoires in COVID-19 (dated by TCRdb to about 2020). Regarding the research as a whole: The collaborator samples originated in the United States, Italy and Spain and spanned the acute and convalescent phases of COVID-19. The prospective study material was composed of cDNA or gDNA derived from T cells, B-cell-depleted T cells, or PBMCs. Subjects who had been exposed to COVID-19, were actively infected with it, or had recovered from it provided the deeply sampled blood TCRbeta repertoires that made up the dataset. A freely available public database, intended as a resource for researchers studying the immune response to SARS-CoV-2, is where the repertoires were released. Samples came from the ongoing ImmuneRACE study (first 160 participants) plus 1,254 subjects from 6 global collaborators. Nearly every sample came with metadata listing a de-identified subject ID, COVID-19 status, age in years and sex. Where HLA class I and class II types were available, the types were taken from metadata supplied by the sample provider, not from assay-based typing.

Of note for this clone: What antigen it recognizes has not been identified. No per-base quality is available; no much larger clone lies one base away.

Another Seattle source contributed samples from volunteer blood donors who had recovered from COVID-19. Whole blood was collected in K2EDTA tubes by collaborating institutions according to the institutions' own protocols. For TCRbeta analysis, collaborators shipped samples in one of three forms: frozen whole blood, isolated PBMCs, or DNA extracted from either of those sample types. Results the study describes overall, beyond this receptor: The quantity of clinical and demographic metadata differed by source and by participant and was supplied without curation.

The immunoSEQ Assay, a bias-controlled multiplex PCR, was used to amplify TCRbeta CDR3 regions from genomic DNA. As for how the authors treated the data: Within the assay, amplification of reference gene primers was used to estimate how many nucleated cells each sample contained. To quantify the absolute abundance of each unique TCRbeta CDR3 rearrangement, sequence reads were collapsed and filtered. Productive Simpson clonality was computed per sample as the square root of Simpson's diversity index over productive rearrangements. What TCRdb holds here is the immuneACCESS table cut down to in-frame rearrangements. Part of the clones is not present; checked against another copy, under half of the missing clones reflect an unresolved V gene, and the others are unexplained. V, J and clone size were drawn from that table, and D and trimming were deduced from the DNA. The sample table records about 220,000 clones; approximately 80% of these occur just once. The top ten constitute 4.5% to 5.5% of the sample.

Including cysteine and phenylalanine, the CDR3 has 16 amino acids. The sequence is cut down to CDR3 DNA, 48 bases in frame from base 1. V is cut back by 3 bases and J by 3 bases, with 7 bases in the junction unmatched. According to the germline V gene (reference sequence), CDR1 reads LNHDA and CDR2 reads SQIVND. Sequencing was done on a sample of peripheral blood. This receptor chain uses TRBV19 and TRBJ2-3; 9 bases in the middle match TRBD2. This TCR was sampled from a woman aged 55-75 years who had recovered from COVID-19. The CDR3 protein sequence reads: CASSILTSGFTDTQYF. DNA sequence: TGTGCCAGTAGTATCTTGACTAGCGGATTTACAGATACGCAGTATTTT.